The 28 T cell receptor beta chains in this list originate from one sample, sequenced in a study of blood T cells in healthy people across ages. Alongside a J-beta primer mix, a sample-barcoded 5' primer served in a second PCR lasting about 6 to 11 cycles. Each CDR3 protein is one row after TCRdb ran MiXCR on the 5' RACE reads. Altogether hundreds of thousands of distinct CDR3 sequences are present, under 45% being singletons, with the ten largest covering about a fifth. Sequenced sample: blood. Every receptor here comes from a man in his 60s in good health.

The CDR3 sequence is CASSENRLTYNEQFF. The CDR3 DNA follows: TGTGCCAGCAGTGAAAACAGGCTTACCTACAATGAGCAGTTCTTC. The chain couples TRBV6-1 to TRBJ2-1, with D possibly being TRBD1 (5 bases). Trimming stripped 2 bases from V and 2 bases from J, with 10 bases between. The CDR3 runs to 15 residues. Per germline, CDR1 MNHNS and CDR2 SASEGT.

The J gene is TRBJ2-7, the V gene TRBV3-1, with D tentatively TRBD1 or TRBD2 (5 bases each). The V end lost 2 bases, the J end lost 5 bases, and 10 bases lay between the germline ends. The V gene's germline CDR1 is LGHDT and CDR2 YNNKEL (reference sequence). This CDR3 is 13 amino acids long. This CDR3 is CASSQSGTNEQYF. The DNA of the CDR3 is TGTGCCAGCAGCCAATCAGGGACCAACGAGCAGTACTTC.

At least ten counts were recorded for this clonotype. The chain couples TRBV3-1 to TRBJ1-2; D is possibly TRBD1 (5 bases). The germline gives CDR1 LGHDT, CDR2 YNNKEL (reference sequence). Trimming took 7 bases from V and 0 from J, leaving 9 bases between them. The CDR3 runs to 13 residues. In DNA form, the CDR3 reads TGTGCCAGCAAGCAGGGAGCTAACTATGGCTACACCTTC. As protein: CASKQGANYGYTF.

The chain carries TRBV20-1 and TRBJ2-2, with TRBD1 matching over 9 bases. Germline-derived CDR1 and CDR2 are DFQATT and SNEGSKA (reference sequence). This CDR3 is built from 15 residues. Unmatched junction bases numbered 8, after V lost 3 bases and J lost 6 bases. The CDR3 DNA follows: TGCAGTGCTAGTGGGGACAGGGATATATCCGGGGAGCTGTTTTTT. Its translation: CSASGDRDISGELFF.

This clonotype was picked up many times. The rearrangement joins TRBV7-9 to TRBJ2-3; 7 bases map to TRBD1. CDR1 and CDR2 from the germline V gene are SEHNR and FQNEAQ (reference sequence). V shed 1 base, J shed 2 bases, and the junction held 3 bases outside the gene matches. The CDR3 is 15 residues long. In nucleotides, the CDR3 is TGTGCCAGCAGCTTAGGGGGACAGTTCACAGATACGCAGTATTTT. Encoded protein: CASSLGGQFTDTQYF. The full variable domain, completed using reference TRBV7-9 and TRBJ2-3, is DTGVSQNPRHKITKRGQNVTFRCDPISEHNRLYWYRQTLGQGPEFLTYFQNEAQLEKSRLLSDRFSAERPKGSFSTLEIQRTEQGDSAMYLCASSLGGQFTDTQYFGPGTRLTVL.

This clonotype was counted only a few times. CDR3 protein: CASSLLWSGGHYEQYF. DNA of the CDR3: TGTGCCAGCAGCTTATTGTGGTCAGGGGGCCATTACGAGCAGTACTTC. The chain joins TRBV13 to TRBJ2-7; the match to TRBD1 covers 8 bases. Trimming at V came to 2 bases and at J to 4 bases, leaving 10 bases not matched to a gene. The germline V gene encodes CDR1 PRHDT and CDR2 FYEKMQ (reference sequence). The length of the CDR3 is 16 residues.

The chain combines TRBV7-2 with TRBJ2-5; TRBD1 matches at 7 bases. J was trimmed by 1 base and V by 1 base; bases with no gene match: 6. The CDR3 length is 16 residues. From germline, CDR1 is SGHTA and CDR2 FQGNSA. The CDR3 protein is CASSLEGTVIQETQYF. Written as DNA, the CDR3 is TGTGCCAGCAGCTTAGAAGGGACAGTCATCCAAGAGACCCAGTACTTC.

This clonotype came up a few times. The rearrangement joins TRBV6-2 or TRBV6-3 to TRBJ2-3; perhaps TRBD1 as D (6 bases). The CDR3 contains 15 residues. Trimming took 7 bases from V and 0 from J, leaving 14 bases between them. The germline V gene encodes CDR1 MNHEY and CDR2 SVGEGT. CDR3 in DNA: TGTGCCAGCACCTTAGGGGGATCGAGCACAGATACGCAGTATTTT. Encoded protein: CASTLGGSSTDTQYF.

This chain connects TRBV3-1 to TRBJ2-5; 10 bases line up with TRBD2. The DNA end is a closer match to TRBJ2-7, so the J assignment may be wrong. The germline CDR1 and CDR2 sequences are LGHDT and YNNKEL (reference sequence). The length of the CDR3 is 16 residues. In DNA form, the CDR3 reads TGTGCCAGCAGCCTCAAGGGGCCTAGCGGGGGCTACGAGCAGTACTTC. This encodes CASSLKGPSGGYEQYF.

This clonotype was observed a few times. V gene TRBV18 combines with J gene TRBJ1-6, with unresolved D. This CDR3 contains 13 residues. V lost 4 bases and J lost 7, with 8 bases in between. Germline CDR1 KGHSH, CDR2 LQKENI. The CDR3 DNA is TGTGCCAGCTCACTTGCCAGAAATTCACCCCTCCACTTT. Translating it yields CASSLARNSPLHF. The variable domain in full, completed from reference TRBV18 and TRBJ1-6, reads NAGVMQNPRHLVRRRGQEARLRCSPMKGHSHVYWYRQLPEEGLKFMVYLQKENIIDESGMPKERFSAEFPKEGPSILRIQQVVRGDSAAYFCASSLARNSPLHFGNGTRLTVT.

V and J are TRBV4-3 and TRBJ1-6; D unresolved. CDR1 LGHNA and CDR2 YSLEER come from the germline V gene. This CDR3 is 13 amino acids long. V was clipped by 1 base and J by 11 bases, with 9 bases between them. CDR3 DNA sequence: TGCGCCAGCAGCCAAGGCCGGTCTCCACCCCTCCACTTT. This sequence encodes CASSQGRSPPLHF.

This clonotype was found a few times. The rearrangement joins TRBV6-2 or TRBV6-3 to TRBJ2-1; tentative D call: TRBD2 (5 bases). This CDR3 contains 12 residues. Germline V gene data show CDR1 as MNHEY and CDR2 as SVGEGT. V lost 2 bases and J 12 bases, leaving 11 bases between the germline ends. The CDR3 DNA reads TGTGCCAGCAGTTACGTGAGGGCACGGCAGTTCTTC. Amino acid sequence: CASSYVRARQFF.

The chain joins TRBV6-2 or TRBV6-3 to TRBJ1-4; D remains ambiguous. Trimming took 1 base from V and 5 from J, leaving 11 bases between them. This CDR3 region has 15 residues. Germline V gene data show CDR1 as MNHEY and CDR2 as SVGEGT. The CDR3 DNA sequence: TGTGCCAGCAGTTACTTGACGGGCGAAAATGAAAAACTGTTTTTT. As protein: CASSYLTGENEKLFF.

The rearrangement links TRBV10-3 to TRBJ2-4; D is tentatively TRBD1 or TRBD2 (6 bases each). The J call is in doubt because the DNA end fits TRBJ2-7 better. The length of the CDR3 is 13 residues. Germline assignment: CDR1 ENHRY and CDR2 SYGVKD. CDR3 sequence (DNA): TGTGCCATCAGGGGGGTAGGGGGGTACGAGCAGTACTTC. It encodes CAIRGVGGYEQYF.

The V gene is TRBV6-5, the J gene TRBJ2-1; either TRBD1 or TRBD2 may supply D (5 bases each). The CDR3 consists of 14 residues. Germline V CDR1 and CDR2: MNHEY, SVGAGI. Deletions cut 0 bases from V and 12 bases from J, with 15 bases between. The CDR3 sequence is CASSYSENGALQFF. CDR3 in DNA: TGTGCCAGCAGTTACTCGGAGAACGGGGCCCTGCAGTTCTTC.

The chain recombines TRBV14 with TRBJ2-1; TRBD1 matches at 11 bases. The CDR3 runs 15 residues. V shed 4 bases and J 6 bases; nucleotides not matched to a gene: 5. CDR1 is SGHDN, CDR2 FVKESK, per germline. Written as DNA, the CDR3 is TGTGCCAGCAGCCGACAGGGACAGGGGGTCAATGAGCAGTTCTTC. Translation gives CASSRQGQGVNEQFF.

The rearrangement links TRBV6-2 or TRBV6-3 to TRBJ1-2; D uncertain. V dropped 5 bases and J dropped 5 bases, with 12 bases sitting between them. CDR3 length: 13 residues. Looked up from germline, CDR1 is MNHEY and CDR2 is SVGEGT. The CDR3 is CASSDGTEYGYTF. DNA for the CDR3: TGTGCCAGCAGTGACGGCACCGAATATGGCTACACCTTC.

The rearrangement joins TRBV3-1 to TRBJ2-1; TRBD2 agrees at 11 bases. This CDR3 spans 15 amino acids. Germline CDR1 and CDR2: LGHDT and YNNKEL (reference sequence). Germline trimming cut 7 bases from V and 6 bases from J; bases unmatched to any gene: 8. CDR3 sequence: CASTQTLAGVNEQFF. The CDR3 DNA reads TGTGCCAGCACACAGACACTAGCGGGGGTCAATGAGCAGTTCTTC.

In its sample, this clonotype was seen once. The CDR3 is CASSASKTGGRGGYTF. The CDR3 bases are TGTGCCAGCAGCGCTTCGAAGACAGGGGGCAGAGGTGGCTACACCTTC. The chain is built from TRBV9 and TRBJ1-2, with TRBD1 matching 10 bases. The CDR3 sequence is 16 residues long. The germline V gene has CDR1 SGDLS and CDR2 YYNGEE. Germline trimming cut 3 bases from V and 7 bases from J; bases unmatched to any gene: 12.

This rearrangement joins TRBV29-1 to TRBJ1-1, with D maybe TRBD1 (5 bases). V was trimmed by 6 bases and J by 4 bases, leaving 9 bases between them. The germline gives CDR1 SQVTM, CDR2 ANQGSEA. The CDR3 has 11 residues. Here the CDR3 reads CSVLGVTEAFF. CDR3 nucleotide sequence: TGCAGCGTATTGGGGGTCACTGAAGCTTTCTTT.

This chain connects TRBV10-3 to TRBJ2-5; TRBD1 is a possible D gene (6 bases). The assigned J gene may be wrong: the sequence end matches TRBJ2-7 better. The germline gives CDR1 ENHRY, CDR2 SYGVKD. The CDR3 has 12 residues. The DNA for the CDR3 is TGTGCCGCACGCAGGGGAGAGAACGAGCAGTACTTC. This codes for CAARRGENEQYF.

This clonotype was seen a handful of times. The genes are TRBV20-1 and TRBJ2-7, with 7 bases that match TRBD1. The CDR3 runs 13 residues. V dropped 5 bases and J dropped 5; count of bases not matched to a gene: 9. Germline V gives CDR1 DFQATT, CDR2 SNEGSKA (reference sequence). The CDR3, as DNA: TGCAGTGCTGGGGTGACAGGGCGCCACGAGCAGTACTTC. This gives the protein CSAGVTGRHEQYF.

V and J are TRBV20-1 and TRBJ2-7; D ambiguous. V was cut by 6 bases and J by 1 base, with 13 bases left in between. CDR1 DFQATT and CDR2 SNEGSKA come from the germline V gene (reference sequence). CDR3 length: 13 residues. The CDR3 DNA reads as TGCAGTGCCCAGGACGGATTTTCCTACGAGCAGTACTTC. Translated, it gives CSAQDGFSYEQYF.

The chain employs TRBV29-1 and TRBJ2-7; the D gene is possibly TRBD1 (5 bases). The V gene's germline CDR1 is SQVTM and CDR2 ANQGSEA. V dropped 4 bases and J dropped 7 bases, with 14 bases sitting between them. This CDR3 contains 12 residues. The CDR3 region is CSVGTSYNEQYF. The CDR3, as DNA: TGCAGCGTTGGGACATCCTACAATGAGCAGTACTTC.

This clonotype appeared once. The CDR3 here is CASSLQSTEAFF. CDR3 sequence (DNA): TGTGCCAGCAGTTTACAGTCCACTGAAGCTTTCTTT. V usage is TRBV6-1 and J usage is TRBJ1-1, with unresolved D. V was shortened by 5 bases and J by 4 bases, with 8 bases between the two germline ends. This CDR3 is built from 12 residues. Germline CDR1 MNHNS, CDR2 SASEGT.

The chain is built from TRBV27 and TRBJ2-5; 9 nucleotides align to TRBD2. This CDR3 is 16 amino acids long. The V gene end was trimmed by 4 bases and the J gene end by 5 bases; junction bases not matched to a gene: 11. The germline V gene has CDR1 MNHEY and CDR2 SMNVEV (reference sequence). CDR3 region: CASSYRPGLASETQYF. The CDR3 DNA is TGTGCCAGCAGTTATCGGCCGGGACTAGCATCCGAGACCCAGTACTTC.

This clonotype turned up a few times. The genes are TRBV7-9 and TRBJ2-2; TRBD1 matches at 9 bases. CDR1 is SEHNR, CDR2 FQNEAQ, per germline (reference sequence). CDR3 size: 15 residues. V trimming: 11 bases; J trimming: 0 bases; junction bases outside the gene matches: 7. The CDR3 protein is CALGGQGTNTGELFF. DNA for the CDR3: TGTGCCTTGGGCGGACAGGGGACGAACACCGGGGAGCTGTTTTTT.

This chain connects TRBV30 to TRBJ1-2; TRBD1 aligns across 7 bases. Trimming took 5 bases from V and 1 from J; bases not matched to a gene: 7. This CDR3 is 14 amino acids long. CDR1 GTSNPN and CDR2 SVGIG come from the germline V gene (reference sequence). CDR3 residues: CAWADRIHNYGYTF. The CDR3 region has the DNA TGTGCCTGGGCGGACAGGATTCATAACTATGGCTACACCTTC.